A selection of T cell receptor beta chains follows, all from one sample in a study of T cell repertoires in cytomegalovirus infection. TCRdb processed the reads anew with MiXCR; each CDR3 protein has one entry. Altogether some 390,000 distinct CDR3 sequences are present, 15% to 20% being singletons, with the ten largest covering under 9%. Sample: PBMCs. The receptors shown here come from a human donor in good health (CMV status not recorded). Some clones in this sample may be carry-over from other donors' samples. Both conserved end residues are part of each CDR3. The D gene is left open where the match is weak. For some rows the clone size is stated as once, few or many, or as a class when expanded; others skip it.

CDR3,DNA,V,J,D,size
CASSPILLAGSADTQYF,TGTGCCAGCAGTCCTATCTTACTAGCGGGAAGCGCAGATACGCAGTATTTT,TRBV2,TRBJ2-3,TRBD2,-
CASSQIGGRNQPQHF,TGTGCCAGCAGTCAAATCGGGGGTCGCAATCAGCCCCAGCATTTT,TRBV27,TRBJ1-5,-,-
CASSPGTSEHEQFF,TGTGCCAGCTCACCAGGGACTAGCGAGCATGAGCAGTTCTTC,TRBV18,TRBJ2-1,TRBD2,-
CASSELSGTSYEQYF,TGTGCCAGCAGTGAGTTATCCGGTACCTCCTACGAGCAGTACTTC,TRBV2,TRBJ2-7,-,many
CASRQLGQETQYF,TGTGCCAGCAGGCAACTAGGACAAGAGACCCAGTACTTC,TRBV12-3/TRBV12-4,TRBJ2-5,-,many
CASSRIEGNTEAFF,TGTGCCAGCAGCCGGATTGAAGGGAACACTGAAGCTTTCTTT,TRBV14,TRBJ1-1,-,-
CASSFGRGAKNIQYF,TGTGCCAGCAGTTTCGGCAGAGGAGCCAAAAACATTCAGTACTTC,TRBV27,TRBJ2-4,-,-
CATSDPRVGAGEQYF,TGTGCCACCAGTGATCCTAGGGTCGGGGCAGGGGAGCAGTACTTC,TRBV24-1,TRBJ2-7,-,-
CASSAGGGAGELFF,TGCGCCAGCAGTGCAGGCGGGGGGGCCGGGGAGCTGTTTTTT,TRBV10-2,TRBJ2-2,TRBD2,-
CASSLDRLDEQYF,TGTGCCAGCAGTTTAGACAGGTTGGACGAGCAGTACTTC,TRBV27,TRBJ2-7,-,many
CASSEPLATYEQYF,TGTGCCAGCAGTGAGCCACTGGCTACCTACGAGCAGTACTTC,TRBV28,TRBJ2-7,-,many
CASSFIGTGGWQPQHF,TGTGCCAGCAGTTTTATAGGGACAGGGGGCTGGCAGCCCCAGCATTTT,TRBV28,TRBJ1-5,TRBD1,-
CASSSGGPLGNQPQHF,TGTGCCAGCAGCTCCGGGGGTCCGCTGGGCAATCAGCCCCAGCATTTT,TRBV7-2,TRBJ1-5,-,many
CASSPHTGSEAKNIQYF,TGTGCCAGCAGCCCTCATACAGGGAGTGAGGCCAAAAACATTCAGTACTTC,TRBV7-6,TRBJ2-4,-,-
CASSLGVSGNQETQYF,TGTGCCAGCAGCTTAGGGGTTAGCGGGAACCAAGAGACCCAGTACTTC,TRBV7-8,TRBJ2-5,TRBD2,many
CASSAWQASNQPQHF,TGTGCCAGTAGTGCCTGGCAGGCTAGCAATCAGCCCCAGCATTTT,TRBV19,TRBJ1-5,-,few
CASSRLAGGPVKTDTQYF,TGTGCCAGCTCCCGACTAGCGGGGGGGCCGGTGAAGACAGATACGCAGTATTTT,TRBV7-8,TRBJ2-3,TRBD2,few
CASSYLRETQYF,TGCGCCAGCAGCTACCTGAGAGAGACCCAGTACTTC,TRBV5-1,TRBJ2-5,-,-
CASREMEGIARTDTQYF,TGTGCCAGCAGAGAGATGGAGGGGATTGCGCGCACAGATACGCAGTATTTT,TRBV2,TRBJ2-3,-,few
CASSQRGLGGGAGEQYF,TGTGCCAGCAGCCAACGCGGCTTGGGCGGGGGGGCAGGGGAGCAGTACTTC,TRBV4-2,TRBJ2-7,TRBD2,many